This T cell receptor (beta chain) derives from a study of T-cell reconstitution after alpha-beta-depleted transplantation in children. Using unique molecular identifiers, the investigators prepared the TCRbeta library. A single record per CDR3 protein comes from TCRdb applying MiXCR to the PCR reads. Among 200,000 to 250,000 distinct CDR3 sequences, about 9.5% were seen once, and the ten largest hold about 6.2%. This clonotype showed up just a few times. The CDR3 sequence is 15 residues long. V lost 4 bases and J 10 bases, leaving 20 bases between the germline ends. Per germline, CDR1 MNHEY and CDR2 SVGEGT.

This chain uses TRBV6-2 or TRBV6-3 with TRBJ1-5; no definite D call. The sample consisted of PBMCs from the stem cell graft donor, taken from the stem cell graft. This sequence was found in a human donor who donated a stem cell graft to a child with acute lymphoblastic leukemia. In DNA, the CDR3 is TGTGCCAGCAGTTTCCGACGGCTAAGCGCGAGTCCCCAGCATTTT. Its protein product is CASSFRRLSASPQHF.